This entry describes one T cell receptor beta chain. During its preparation, the TCRbeta library received unique molecular identifiers. MiXCR was run by TCRdb on the PCR reads, yielding one entry per CDR3 protein. This sample yields around 410,000 distinct CDR3 sequences, of which roughly 11% are seen a single time; roughly 5% belongs to the top ten. The length of the CDR3 is 16 residues. V gave up 0 bases and J gave up 0 bases, with 8 bases separating them. The germline V gene encodes CDR1 KGHDR and CDR2 SFDVKD. This record comes from a study of T-cell reconstitution after alpha-beta-depleted transplantation in children.

The chain is built from TRBV24-1 and TRBJ1-5, with D perhaps matching TRBD1 (6 bases). The TCR comes from a human donor who donated a stem cell graft to a child with acute myeloid leukemia. The sample here was PBMCs from the stem cell graft donor, taken from the stem cell graft. The CDR3 reads CATSDLLGASNQPQHF. The DNA of the CDR3 is TGTGCCACCAGTGATTTGTTGGGGGCTAGCAATCAGCCCCAGCATTTT.